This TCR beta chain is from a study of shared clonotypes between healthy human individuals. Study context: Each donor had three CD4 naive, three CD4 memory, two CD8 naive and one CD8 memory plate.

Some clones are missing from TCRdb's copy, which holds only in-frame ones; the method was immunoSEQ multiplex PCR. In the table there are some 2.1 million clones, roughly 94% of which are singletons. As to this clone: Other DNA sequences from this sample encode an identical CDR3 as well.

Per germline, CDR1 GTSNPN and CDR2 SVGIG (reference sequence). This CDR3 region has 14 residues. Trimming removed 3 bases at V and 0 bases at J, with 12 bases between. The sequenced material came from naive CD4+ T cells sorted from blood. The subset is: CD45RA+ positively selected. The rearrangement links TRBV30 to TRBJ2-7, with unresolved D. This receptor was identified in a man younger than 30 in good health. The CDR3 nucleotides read TGTGCCTGGAGCCCGGGTCCGAGCTCCTACGAGCAGTACTTC. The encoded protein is CAWSPGPSSYEQYF.